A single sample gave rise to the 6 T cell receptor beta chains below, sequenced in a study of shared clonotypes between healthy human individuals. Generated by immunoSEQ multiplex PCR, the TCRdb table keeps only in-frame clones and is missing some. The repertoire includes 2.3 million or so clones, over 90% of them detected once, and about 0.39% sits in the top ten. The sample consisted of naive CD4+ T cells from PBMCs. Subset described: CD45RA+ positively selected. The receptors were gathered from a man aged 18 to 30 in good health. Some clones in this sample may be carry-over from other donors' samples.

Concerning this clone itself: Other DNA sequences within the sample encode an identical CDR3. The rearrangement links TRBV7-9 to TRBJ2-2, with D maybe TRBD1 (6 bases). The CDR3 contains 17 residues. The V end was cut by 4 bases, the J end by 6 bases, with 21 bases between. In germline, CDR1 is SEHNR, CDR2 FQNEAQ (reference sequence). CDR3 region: CASSSWTEHHLSGELFF. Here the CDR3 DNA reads TGTGCCAGCAGCTCCTGGACAGAGCACCATCTTTCCGGGGAGCTGTTTTTT.

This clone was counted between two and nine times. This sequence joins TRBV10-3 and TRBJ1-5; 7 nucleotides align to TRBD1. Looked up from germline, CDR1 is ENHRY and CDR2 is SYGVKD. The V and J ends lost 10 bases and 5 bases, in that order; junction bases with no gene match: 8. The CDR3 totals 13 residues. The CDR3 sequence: CATQTGRDQPQHF. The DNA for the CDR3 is TGTGCCACGCAGACAGGGAGGGATCAGCCCCAGCATTTT.

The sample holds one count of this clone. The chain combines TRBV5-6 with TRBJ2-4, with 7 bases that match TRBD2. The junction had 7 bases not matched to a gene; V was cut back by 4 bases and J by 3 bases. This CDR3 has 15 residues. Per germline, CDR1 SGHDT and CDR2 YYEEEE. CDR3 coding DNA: TGTGCCAGCAGCCCGTGGGGGGGAAGCAAAAACATTCAGTACTTC. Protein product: CASSPWGGSKNIQYF.

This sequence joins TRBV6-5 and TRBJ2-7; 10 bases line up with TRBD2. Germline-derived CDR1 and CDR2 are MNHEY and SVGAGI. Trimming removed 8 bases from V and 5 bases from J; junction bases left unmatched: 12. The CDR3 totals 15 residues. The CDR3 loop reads CASRHGASGSHEQYF. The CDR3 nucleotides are TGTGCCAGCCGACATGGGGCTAGCGGGAGCCACGAGCAGTACTTC.

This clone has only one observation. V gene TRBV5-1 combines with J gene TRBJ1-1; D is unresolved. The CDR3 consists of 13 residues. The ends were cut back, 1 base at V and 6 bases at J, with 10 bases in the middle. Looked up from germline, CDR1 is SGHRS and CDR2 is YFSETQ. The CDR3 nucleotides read TGCGCCAGCAGCTTGAGTCTGGACGCTGAAGCTTTCTTT. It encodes CASSLSLDAEAFF.

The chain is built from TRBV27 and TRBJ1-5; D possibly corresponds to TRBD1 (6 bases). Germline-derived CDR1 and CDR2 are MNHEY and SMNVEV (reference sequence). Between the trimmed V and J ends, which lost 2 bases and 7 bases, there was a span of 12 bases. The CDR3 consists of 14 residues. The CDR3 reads CASSLLQGQQPQHF. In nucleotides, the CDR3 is TGTGCCAGCAGTTTACTACAGGGACAACAGCCCCAGCATTTT.